These 11 T cell receptor beta chains were all obtained from the same sample, sequenced in a study of radiotherapy plus CTLA-4 blockade in lung cancer. Profiling relied on immunoSEQ multiplex PCR, and the TCRdb table lists in-frame clones only, not all of them. The sample records roughly 100,000 clones, roughly 80% being singletons. Sequencing used peripheral blood, obtained from a patient treated with radiotherapy plus ipilimumab. The receptors stem from a human donor with non-small cell lung cancer that progressed on radiotherapy plus ipilimumab.

V is TRBV7-9 and J is TRBJ1-4; D not certain. Germline assignment: CDR1 SEHNR and CDR2 FQNEAQ (reference sequence). There are 15 residues in the CDR3. Trimming removed 5 bases from V and 0 bases from J, with 10 bases in between. CDR3 region: CASSPLGATNEKLFF. The CDR3, as DNA: TGTGCCAGCAGCCCGCTGGGCGCAACTAATGAAAAACTGTTTTTT.

The chain employs TRBV18 and TRBJ2-1; TRBD1 might be the D (6 bases). CDR1 is KGHSH and CDR2 is LQKENI in the germline V gene. The CDR3 sequence is 16 residues long. The V gene lost 5 bases and the J gene lost 5 bases, with 19 bases spanning the gap. Written as DNA, the CDR3 is TGTGCCAGCTCAGCCGATTTTAGGGGGTTTAACAATGAGCAGTTCTTC. Residues: CASSADFRGFNNEQFF.

The V and J genes are TRBV4-1 and TRBJ2-5, with TRBD2 matching over 8 bases. Unmatched junction bases numbered 8, after V lost 1 base and J lost 1 base. The CDR3 is 17 amino acids. CDR1 is MGHRA and CDR2 is YSYEKL in the germline V gene. DNA of the CDR3: TGCGCCAGCAGCCAAGGCCAACTACTAGCGGTCCAAGAGACCCAGTACTTC. As protein: CASSQGQLLAVQETQYF.

This chain uses TRBV10-3 with TRBJ2-7; TRBD2 might be the D (6 bases). The V gene's germline CDR1 is ENHRY and CDR2 SYGVKD. The germline V and J ends were trimmed by 3 bases and 7 bases, with 19 bases remaining between them. This CDR3 has 15 amino acids. CDR3 in DNA: TGTGCCATCAGTGACCCGGGACTGGGGTTCTGGGAGCAGTACGTC. Its protein product is CAISDPGLGFWEQYV.

Only one count was recorded for this clone. This chain links TRBV27 with TRBJ2-7, with TRBD2 identical over 10 bases. This CDR3 has 15 amino acids. The germline CDR1 and CDR2 sequences are MNHEY and SMNVEV (reference sequence). The ends lost 6 bases at V and 4 bases at J; junction bases unmatched: 9. CDR3 protein: CASSLSGRNIYEQYF. The CDR3 DNA follows: TGTGCCAGCAGCCTTAGCGGGAGGAACATTTACGAGCAGTACTTC.

The chain recombines TRBV9 with TRBJ2-1, with a tentative D call TRBD2 (6 bases). Germline loops: CDR1 SGDLS, CDR2 YYNGEE. V was clipped by 3 bases and J by 9 bases, with 7 bases between them. The CDR3 has 11 amino acids. CDR3 sequence: CASSATSEQFF. CDR3 nucleotide sequence: TGTGCCAGCAGCGCGACTAGTGAGCAGTTCTTC.

The chain carries TRBV20-1 and TRBJ1-2; no definite D call. The CDR3 is 11 residues long. Germline CDR1 DFQATT, CDR2 SNEGSKA (reference sequence). Trimming shortened V by 7 bases and J by 5 bases, and 11 bases separated the two germline ends. CDR3: CSGNNRYGYTF. The CDR3 nucleotides read TGCAGTGGCAACAATAGATATGGCTACACCTTC.

V usage is TRBV19 and J usage is TRBJ1-2; 8 nucleotides agree with TRBD1. Unmatched junction bases numbered 5, after V lost 5 bases and J lost 6 bases. CDR1 LNHDA and CDR2 SQIVND come from the germline V gene (reference sequence). This CDR3 is 13 amino acids long. This CDR3 is CASSVTDRDGYTF. The CDR3 DNA follows: TGTGCCAGTAGTGTGACGGACAGGGATGGCTACACCTTC.

This clone is a singleton in its sample. The chain joins TRBV5-1 to TRBJ2-7; 12 bases match TRBD2. J was trimmed by 2 bases and V by 4 bases; bases with no gene match: 4. This CDR3 has 15 amino acids. CDR1 SGHRS and CDR2 YFSETQ come from the germline V gene. CDR3 loop: CASSPGLAGTYEQYV. As DNA, the CDR3 is TGCGCCAGCAGCCCAGGACTAGCGGGGACCTACGAGCAGTACGTC.

The genes are TRBV27 and TRBJ2-5, with 11 bases that match TRBD2. Trimming cost V 4 bases and J 4 bases; bases outside gene matches: 11. Looked up from germline, CDR1 is MNHEY and CDR2 is SMNVEV (reference sequence). CDR3 length: 17 residues. The CDR3 DNA reads TGTGCCAGCAGTTCCCTCATAGCGGGAGGGCCGCGAGAGACCCAGTACTTC. It translates to CASSSLIAGGPRETQYF.

The chain carries TRBV10-3 and TRBJ1-1; the D is unclear. The CDR3 totals 13 residues. V shed 7 bases and J shed 1 base, with 10 bases lying between them. Germline CDR1 ENHRY, CDR2 SYGVKD. CDR3 region: CAIKINTNTEAFF. CDR3 DNA: TGTGCCATCAAGATTAACACGAACACTGAAGCTTTCTTT.